Each of the 24 T cell receptor beta chains below was sequenced from the same sample in a study of shared clonotypes between healthy human individuals. The table came from immunoSEQ multiplex PCR; TCRdb's copy has only in-frame clones and leaves some out. Here the sample spans about 690,000 clones, 90% being singletons. The sequencing input was memory CD8+ T cells from PBMCs. Specified subset: CD45RO+ cells pooled with CCR7-negative TemRA cells. The receptors stem from a man between 18 and 29 years old in good health. Some clones in this sample may be carry-over from other donors' samples.

V usage is TRBV7-9 and J usage is TRBJ2-7; D is unresolved. V was trimmed by 5 bases and J by 9 bases, leaving 14 bases between them. CDR3 length equals 12 residues. CDR1 is SEHNR, CDR2 FQNEAQ, per germline (reference sequence). CDR3 in amino acids: CASSLAGVSQYF. The CDR3 DNA sequence: TGTGCCAGCAGCCTGGCAGGCGTCTCGCAGTACTTC.

J is TRBJ2-7 and V is TRBV7-6; D ambiguous. Trimming stripped 0 bases from V and 4 bases from J, with 10 bases between. In germline, CDR1 is SGHVS, CDR2 FNYEAQ. The CDR3 runs to 14 residues. CDR3 DNA sequence: TGTGCCAGCAGCTTAGCACCGGATACATACGAGCAGTACTTC. As protein: CASSLAPDTYEQYF. The full variable domain, completed using reference TRBV7-6 and TRBJ2-7, is GAGVSQSPRYKVTKRGQDVALRCDPISGHVSLYWYRQALGQGPEFLTYFNYEAQQDKSGLPNDRFSAERPEGSISTLTIQRTEQRDSAMYRCASSLAPDTYEQYFGPGTRLTVT.

This chain joins TRBV28 and TRBJ1-1; D is ambiguous. The germline CDR1 and CDR2 sequences are MDHEN and SYDVKM. The CDR3 extends over 17 amino acids. V was cut by 4 bases and J by 6 bases, with 24 bases left in between. Written as DNA, the CDR3 is TGTGCCAGCAGTTCCCTGGACCGCCCAGCCGCGCCTCCTGAAGCTTTCTTT. This sequence encodes CASSSLDRPAAPPEAFF.

The chain has TRBV30 and TRBJ1-4; a possible D gene is TRBD1 (5 bases). The CDR3 length is 12 residues. Trimming left V 5 bases short and J 12 bases short, with 16 bases between. The germline V gene has CDR1 GTSNPN and CDR2 SVGIG (reference sequence). The CDR3 loop is CAWGDPRGELFF. The CDR3 DNA follows: TGTGCCTGGGGCGACCCCAGAGGGGAACTGTTTTTT.

CDR3 DNA: TGTGCCAGCGGAATGAGTGTGAACATTCAGTACTTC. Translated, it gives CASGMSVNIQYF. The chain couples TRBV27 to TRBJ2-4, with D hard to call. The CDR3 totals 12 residues. V was trimmed by 8 bases and J by 7 bases, leaving 12 bases between them. Germline-derived CDR1 and CDR2 are MNHEY and SMNVEV (reference sequence).

This clone came up once. The CDR3 nucleotides are TGCGCCAGCAGCGATCGACAGGGACCCTCCTACGAGCAGTACTTC. It is translated as CASSDRQGPSYEQYF. The J gene is TRBJ2-7, the V gene TRBV5-1; 7 bases align to TRBD1. CDR1 SGHRS and CDR2 YFSETQ come from the germline V gene. This CDR3 is built from 15 residues. V lost 4 bases and J lost 0; bases outside the gene matches: 7.

CDR3: CATSREGAPSGREDTQYF. The CDR3 region has the DNA TGTGCCACCAGCAGAGAAGGGGCCCCTAGCGGGAGAGAGGATACGCAGTATTTT. V and J are TRBV15 and TRBJ2-3, with 10 bases fitting TRBD2. CDR1 is LNHNV and CDR2 is YYDKDF in the germline V gene (reference sequence). Germline trimming cut 0 bases from V and 6 bases from J; bases unmatched to any gene: 12. This CDR3 has 18 residues. Combining the CDR3 with reference TRBV15 and TRBJ2-3 gives the whole variable domain DAMVIQNPRYQVTQFGKPVTLSCSQTLNHNVMYWYQQKSSQAPKLLFHYYDKDFNNEADTPDNFQSRRPNTSFCFLDIRSPGLGDTAMYLCATSREGAPSGREDTQYFGPGTRLTVL.

The chain carries TRBV7-6 and TRBJ2-1; weak D call: TRBD2 (5 bases). The CDR3 runs to 13 residues. V was clipped by 5 bases and J by 6 bases, with 11 bases between them. Germline V gene sequence: CDR1 SGHVS, CDR2 FNYEAQ. Here the CDR3 reads CASSPEGLNEQFF. CDR3 nucleotides: TGTGCCAGCAGCCCGGAAGGACTCAATGAGCAGTTCTTC.

This chain uses TRBV4-3 with TRBJ2-7; 8 nucleotides align to TRBD2. J lost 3 bases, V lost 1 base, and 5 bases had no gene match. CDR3 length equals 15 residues. The germline V gene has CDR1 LGHNA and CDR2 YSLEER. The CDR3, as DNA: TGCGCCAGCAGCCAAGGAAACGGGAGGGGCTACGAGCAGTACTTC. It specifies CASSQGNGRGYEQYF.

The V gene is TRBV9, the J gene TRBJ2-7, with 12 bases matching TRBD2. Germline V gene sequence: CDR1 SGDLS, CDR2 YYNGEE. V was pared by 5 bases and J by 5 bases, with 20 bases of the junction left unmatched. The CDR3 has 19 residues. CDR3 sequence (DNA): TGTGCCAGCAGTGATCCTAGCGGGAGGGCCAAGACGGGGCAGGACGAGCAGTACTTC. Protein sequence: CASSDPSGRAKTGQDEQYF.

The chain joins TRBV29-1 to TRBJ2-5; TRBD2 agrees at 12 bases. The J segment lost 13 bases and the V segment lost 3 bases, leaving 9 bases of the junction unmatched. This CDR3 spans 13 amino acids. The germline CDR1 and CDR2 sequences are SQVTM and ANQGSEA. DNA of the CDR3: TGCAGCGTTGATCTAGCGGGGGGGGATACGTCGTACTTC. Translating it yields CSVDLAGGDTSYF.

V gene TRBV23-1 combines with J gene TRBJ2-5, with D possibly matching TRBD1 (6 bases). TRBV23-1 has ORF status, its function being uncertain. The CDR3 spans 15 residues. The V gene lost 4 bases and the J gene lost 2 bases, with 14 bases spanning the gap. CDR3 nucleotides: TGCGCCAGCAGTCGACGACAGGAGCAACAAGAGACCCAGTACTTC. Encoded protein: CASSRRQEQQETQYF.

V usage is TRBV4-1 and J usage is TRBJ2-3; D may be TRBD2 (7 bases). V shed 3 bases and J shed 4 bases, with 14 bases lying between them. Germline V gives CDR1 MGHRA, CDR2 YSYEKL. This CDR3 contains 15 residues. CDR3 bases: TGCGCCAGCAGCCATACAAGGGGGGGCGCAGATACGCAGTATTTT. It codes for CASSHTRGGADTQYF.

The chain carries TRBV27 and TRBJ1-3, with 8 bases identical to TRBD1. Germline V gene lookup returns CDR1 MNHEY and CDR2 SMNVEV (reference sequence). This CDR3 is built from 16 residues. Germline trimming cut 0 bases from V and 3 bases from J; bases unmatched to any gene: 4. The CDR3 spells CASSLSRTGGGNTIYF. The CDR3 region has the DNA TGTGCCAGCAGTTTATCCCGTACAGGGGGTGGAAACACCATATATTTT.

The chain joins TRBV7-7 to TRBJ2-5; tentatively, D is TRBD2 (6 bases). The germline V gene has CDR1 SSHAT and CDR2 FNYEAQ (reference sequence). The CDR3 totals 18 residues. V was cut by 5 bases and J by 3 bases, with 25 bases left in between. In DNA form, the CDR3 reads TGTGCCAGCAGCCCACTGCTTATTGGGAGCTGGAGGGAAGAGACCCAGTACTTC. This sequence encodes CASSPLLIGSWREETQYF.

The chain recombines TRBV4-1 with TRBJ1-1; maybe TRBD1 (6 bases). V was trimmed by 4 bases and J by 1 base, leaving 19 bases between them. This CDR3 contains 17 residues. Germline CDR1 is MGHRA and CDR2 is YSYEKL. CDR3 amino acids: CASSLQTGHLTNTEAFF. CDR3 sequence (DNA): TGCGCCAGCAGCCTCCAAACGGGACATCTGACGAACACTGAAGCTTTCTTT.

V usage is TRBV6-5 and J usage is TRBJ1-2, with TRBD1 as a possible D gene (6 bases). The CDR3 is 15 amino acids. V was cut by 5 bases and J by 8 bases, with 21 bases left in between. Germline CDR1 MNHEY, CDR2 SVGAGI. Here the CDR3 DNA reads TGTGCCAGCAGTCTGGGGGCCCCAGGATTGGAGGGCTACACCTTC. It is translated as CASSLGAPGLEGYTF.

The gene calls are TRBV15 and TRBJ2-1; D is perhaps TRBD2 (5 bases). CDR1 and CDR2 (germline): LNHNV, YYDKDF (reference sequence). Trimming removed 11 bases from V and 0 bases from J, with 14 bases in between. This CDR3 region has 14 residues. The DNA for the CDR3 is TGTGCCTTATCGGCGGGCCTCTCCTACAATGAGCAGTTCTTC. Its translation: CALSAGLSYNEQFF.

Only a few counts were recorded for this clone. Other DNA sequences in this specimen translate into the identical CDR3. This rearrangement joins TRBV5-5 to TRBJ2-7; D may be TRBD1 or TRBD2 (5 bases each). The germline V gene encodes CDR1 SGHKS and CDR2 YYEKEE (reference sequence). V lost 2 bases, J lost 2 bases, and 8 bases lay in between. The CDR3 length is 13 residues. In DNA form, the CDR3 reads TGTGCCAGCAGCTTTGAGGGGACCTACGAGCAGTACTTC. It is translated as CASSFEGTYEQYF. The complete variable domain, with remaining parts taken from reference TRBV5-5 and TRBJ2-7, reads DAGVTQSPTHLIKTRGQQVTLRCSPISGHKSVSWYQQVLGQGPQFIFQYYEKEERGRGNFPDRFSARQFPNYSSELNVNALLLGDSALYLCASSFEGTYEQYFGPGTRLTVT.

The chain is built from TRBV7-6 and TRBJ2-2; D unresolved. This CDR3 has 12 residues. Per the germline V gene, CDR1 is SGHVS and CDR2 is FNYEAQ. Trimming stripped 5 bases from V and 6 bases from J, with 7 bases between. Written as DNA, the CDR3 is TGTGCCAGCAGCCAAGGGTCCGGGGAGCTGTTTTTT. This gives the protein CASSQGSGELFF.

This clone was detected a few times. The chain employs TRBV9 and TRBJ2-7; D remains ambiguous. This CDR3 comprises 15 residues. The V end was cut by 0 bases, the J end by 4 bases, with 14 bases between. The germline gives CDR1 SGDLS, CDR2 YYNGEE. The CDR3 nucleotides are TGTGCCAGCAGCGTAGCTACTGGGCAGCTTTACGAGCAGTACTTC. Protein product: CASSVATGQLYEQYF. Full variable domain (remainder filled in from reference TRBV9 and TRBJ2-7): DSGVTQTPKHLITATGQRVTLRCSPRSGDLSVYWYQQSLDQGLQFLIQYYNGEERAKGNILERFSAQQFPDLHSELNLSSLELGDSALYFCASSVATGQLYEQYFGPGTRLTVT.

The chain recombines TRBV4-1 with TRBJ1-3; tentatively, D is TRBD1 (5 bases). Germline values: CDR1 MGHRA, CDR2 YSYEKL. CDR3 length: 16 amino acids. V lost 2 bases and J lost 4, with 15 bases in between. CDR3 DNA sequence: TGCGCCAGCAGCCAACTGGGAAGCGGACAAGGAAACACCATATATTTT. It codes for CASSQLGSGQGNTIYF.

CDR3 residues: CASTSGGPEAFF. CDR3 nucleotide sequence: TGTGCCAGCACTTCAGGAGGCCCTGAAGCTTTCTTT. The V call is TRBV6-6, the J call TRBJ1-1; D gene uncertain. V was pared by 7 bases and J by 6 bases, with 12 bases between. The CDR3 contains 12 residues. CDR1 MNHNY and CDR2 SVGAGI come from the germline V gene (reference sequence).

V and J are TRBV5-6 and TRBJ2-7; maybe TRBD2 (6 bases). Trimming stripped 4 bases from V and 5 bases from J, with 16 bases between. The CDR3 has 14 amino acids. Germline CDR1 SGHDT, CDR2 YYEEEE. CDR3 coding DNA: TGTGCCAGCAGCGCGGGACCGTTCCTAGACGAGCAGTACTTC. This translates into CASSAGPFLDEQYF.